This TCR beta chain was recorded in a study of T cell repertoires in cytomegalovirus infection. Study details: Indicated by public TCR beta signatures were CMV infection and matching HLA type.

Germline-derived CDR1 and CDR2 are SEHNR and FQNEAQ (reference sequence). The V and J ends lost 4 bases and 6 bases, in that order; junction bases with no gene match: 11. CDR3 length: 17 residues. TCRdb recomputed calls from the reads with MiXCR, one row per CDR3 protein. The top ten clones hold 30% to 40% of a sample with under 150,000 distinct CDR3 sequences, 20% to 30% of them seen once. Study-wide findings and caveats: Cumulated frequencies of public TCR beta families served to identify carriers of CMV plus the relevant HLA. The response measured ex vivo was dominated by TCR beta clonotypes (HLA-C-restricted and CMV-specific).

On this clonotype: What it binds is unknown.

The chain uses TRBV7-9 and TRBJ2-1, with 11 bases that match TRBD1. The sequence was obtained from a human donor in good health (CMV status not recorded). Some clones in this sample may be carry-over from other donors' samples. The sequenced sample was PBMCs, sequenced either directly or after in vitro stimulation (not recorded which). CDR3 bases: TGTGCCAGCAGCTCCACCGGGCGGGACAGGGGGTTCAATGAGCAGTTCTTC. It codes for CASSSTGRDRGFNEQFF.